What follows are 32 T cell receptor beta chains derived from one specimen sequenced in a study of tumor-infiltrating lymphocytes in localized non-small cell lung cancer. Profiling relied on immunoSEQ multiplex PCR, and the TCRdb table lists in-frame clones only, not all of them. The sample records about 9,300 clones, roughly 80% being singletons. The specimen was uninvolved lung tissue not adjacent to the tumor. Receptors were obtained from a human donor with non-small cell lung cancer.

The chain is built from TRBV6-1 and TRBJ1-2; 7 bases agree with TRBD1. The CDR3 length is 15 residues. CDR1 and CDR2 (germline): MNHNS, SASEGT. V lost 6 bases to trimming and J lost 3 bases; unmatched junction nucleotides: 10. The CDR3 coding sequence is TGTGCCAGCAGCCCGGGACAGAATGGTGACTATGGCTACACCTTC. Amino acid sequence: CASSPGQNGDYGYTF.

CDR3: CAADSASYEQYF. CDR3 DNA sequence: TGTGCAGCAGACAGTGCGTCCTACGAGCAGTACTTC. This chain uses TRBV30 with TRBJ2-7; perhaps TRBD1 as D (5 bases). Looked up from germline, CDR1 is GTSNPN and CDR2 is SVGIG (reference sequence). The CDR3 is 12 amino acids.

The V and J genes are TRBV11-2 and TRBJ2-7, with D unclear. Germline CDR1 reads SGHAT; CDR2 reads FQNNGV. Trimming shortened V by 5 bases and J by 9 bases, and 11 bases separated the two germline ends. CDR3 length equals 11 residues. The CDR3 DNA is TGTGCCAGCAGCCCTGGTCGCGGGCAGTACTTC. Translating gives CASSPGRGQYF.

This clone showed up just once. The genes are TRBV30 and TRBJ1-2, with D unresolved. Germline values: CDR1 GTSNPN, CDR2 SVGIG (reference sequence). Trimming took 2 bases from V and 4 from J, leaving 14 bases between them. This CDR3 contains 14 residues. CDR3 amino acids: CAWSKRVATYGYTF. The DNA of the CDR3 is TGTGCCTGGAGTAAAAGGGTAGCAACCTATGGCTACACCTTC.

This chain connects TRBV9 to TRBJ2-7, with a possible D match to TRBD2 (6 bases). The CDR3 runs 14 residues. V was cut by 4 bases and J by 2 bases, with 13 bases left in between. Germline lookup yields CDR1 SGDLS and CDR2 YYNGEE. The CDR3, as DNA: TGTGCCAGCAGCATGGGACTCGCTGCCTACGAGCAGTACTTC. Residues: CASSMGLAAYEQYF.

V is TRBV19 and J is TRBJ2-7; 12 bases are a match to TRBD2. V lost 1 base, J lost 7 bases, and 5 bases stayed unmatched. Germline loops: CDR1 LNHDA, CDR2 SQIVND (reference sequence). The CDR3 is 15 residues long. The CDR3 coding sequence is TGTGCCAGTAGTATAGCACTAGCGGGAGGTGGAGAGCAGTACTTC. Translation gives CASSIALAGGGEQYF.

V and J are TRBV4-1 and TRBJ2-3; D possibly corresponds to TRBD1 (6 bases). Trimming left V 1 base short and J 1 base short, with 18 bases between. The CDR3 loop spans 18 amino acids. CDR1 and CDR2 (germline): MGHRA, YSYEKL. The CDR3 loop reads CASSQVNQGTFGTDTQYF. The CDR3 DNA reads as TGCGCCAGCAGCCAAGTCAATCAGGGGACCTTTGGCACAGATACGCAGTATTTT.

The genes are TRBV19 and TRBJ1-1; 8 nucleotides match TRBD1. Germline lookup yields CDR1 LNHDA and CDR2 SQIVND (reference sequence). Trimming removed 8 bases from V and 3 bases from J; junction bases left unmatched: 5. This CDR3 comprises 13 residues. CDR3 coding DNA: TGTGCCAGTGGCAGGGGGCAGGACACTGAAGCTTTCTTT. Amino acids: CASGRGQDTEAFF.

The chain combines TRBV18 with TRBJ2-5; D is perhaps TRBD2 (5 bases). The CDR3 sequence is 17 residues long. V lost 0 bases and J lost 0, with 14 bases in between. The germline gives CDR1 KGHSH, CDR2 LQKENI. CDR3 protein: CASSPPLPRANQETQYF. The CDR3, as DNA: TGTGCCAGCTCACCACCTCTCCCGCGGGCTAACCAAGAGACCCAGTACTTC.

The chain links TRBV11-2 to TRBJ2-5; 9 positions match TRBD2. CDR3 length: 14 residues. The V segment lost 5 bases and the J segment 7 bases; nucleotides outside the gene matches: 8. The germline V gene has CDR1 SGHAT and CDR2 FQNNGV. The CDR3 coding sequence is TGTGCCAGCAGCGGGCTAGCGGGGACAAGGACCCAGTACTTC. Translation gives CASSGLAGTRTQYF.

J is TRBJ2-1 and V is TRBV5-8, with 8 bases identical to TRBD1. Trimming at V came to 4 bases and at J to 9 bases, leaving 6 bases not matched to a gene. CDR3 length: 13 residues. CDR1 and CDR2 (germline): SGHTS, YDEGEE. The CDR3 DNA follows: TGTGCCAGCAGCCTCAGGGGGCTCGGTGAGCAGTTCTTC. It specifies CASSLRGLGEQFF.

This chain links TRBV28 with TRBJ2-7; D is unclear. This CDR3 has 15 residues. Germline CDR1 is MDHEN and CDR2 is SYDVKM. Trimming left V 7 bases short and J 3 bases short, with 19 bases between. Here the CDR3 reads CASKGSDEGNYEQYF. For the CDR3, the DNA is TGTGCCAGCAAAGGATCTGACGAAGGGAACTACGAGCAGTACTTC.

The chain recombines TRBV5-4 with TRBJ2-5, with 9 bases fitting TRBD2. The germline V gene has CDR1 SGHNT and CDR2 YYREEE (reference sequence). This CDR3 comprises 14 residues. The junction had 6 bases not matched to a gene; V was cut back by 4 bases and J by 5 bases. The CDR3 reads CASSIAGDRETQYF. The CDR3 region has the DNA TGTGCCAGCAGCATAGCGGGAGACCGGGAGACCCAGTACTTC.

This clone turned up a few times. The chain combines TRBV14 with TRBJ2-7; D remains ambiguous. V lost 3 bases, J lost 2 bases, and 11 bases lay in between. Germline lookup yields CDR1 SGHDN and CDR2 FVKESK. This CDR3 contains 14 residues. CDR3 protein: CASSHPGRPYEQYF. CDR3 bases: TGTGCCAGCAGCCACCCGGGCCGTCCCTACGAGCAGTACTTC.

The V gene is TRBV2, the J gene TRBJ2-3; 13 bases are a match to TRBD2. V trimming: 7 bases; J trimming: 2 bases; junction bases outside the gene matches: 9. The CDR3 spans 17 residues. Germline V gene data show CDR1 as SNHLY and CDR2 as FYNNEI. CDR3 sequence: CASTERGLAGPTDTQYF. In nucleotides, the CDR3 is TGTGCCAGCACCGAACGGGGACTAGCGGGGCCCACAGATACGCAGTATTTT.

This clone was found a few times. The DNA of the CDR3 is TGTGCCAGCAGTCTCACCGGGACTAGCGGGAGTAATCTCGATGAGCAGTTCTTC. Translation: CASSLTGTSGSNLDEQFF. The chain uses TRBV2 and TRBJ2-1, with TRBD2 matching 14 bases. The length of the CDR3 is 18 residues. Germline CDR1 is SNHLY and CDR2 is FYNNEI. V gave up 5 bases and J gave up 8 bases; unmatched junction bases: 14.

This clone was detected only once. The J gene is TRBJ2-5, the V gene TRBV7-9; TRBD1 matches at 7 bases. Trimming at V came to 5 bases and at J to 2 bases, leaving 8 bases not matched to a gene. Germline CDR1 reads SEHNR; CDR2 reads FQNEAQ (reference sequence). The CDR3 is 15 residues long. The CDR3 DNA is TGTGCCAGCAGCAACCAGGGACAGCAACAAGAGACCCAGTACTTC. This sequence encodes CASSNQGQQQETQYF.

This clone was counted once. This chain links TRBV19 with TRBJ2-3; 7 positions match TRBD2. V was pared by 8 bases and J by 2 bases, with 10 bases of the junction left unmatched. The CDR3 is made up of 15 amino acids. Germline CDR1 is LNHDA and CDR2 is SQIVND (reference sequence). The CDR3 loop is CASGSGKGLTDTQYF. In nucleotides, the CDR3 is TGTGCCAGTGGAAGCGGGAAGGGACTCACAGATACGCAGTATTTT.

This rearrangement joins TRBV30 to TRBJ1-3; D unclear. V was shortened by 3 bases and J by 0 bases, with 3 bases between the two germline ends. The CDR3 runs 12 residues. Germline values: CDR1 GTSNPN, CDR2 SVGIG (reference sequence). CDR3 region: CAWRSSGNTIYF. CDR3 nucleotide sequence: TGTGCCTGGAGGAGCTCTGGAAACACCATATATTTT.

The chain recombines TRBV20-1 with TRBJ2-3; TRBD2 matches at 7 bases. Germline V gives CDR1 DFQATT, CDR2 SNEGSKA (reference sequence). This CDR3 contains 11 residues. J lost 10 bases, V lost 5 bases, and 6 bases had no gene match. The CDR3 sequence: CSAGIAGPQYF. The CDR3 DNA is TGCAGTGCTGGAATAGCGGGCCCGCAGTATTTT.

This clone is a singleton in its sample. The chain links TRBV29-1 to TRBJ1-1; no clear D. V was cut by 3 bases and J by 5 bases, with 10 bases left in between. Germline CDR1 and CDR2: SQVTM and ANQGSEA. This CDR3 spans 12 amino acids. Here the CDR3 reads CSVETIDTEAFF. DNA of the CDR3: TGCAGCGTTGAGACTATAGATACTGAAGCTTTCTTT.

The CDR3 DNA follows: TGCGCCAGCAGCTTTACAGGGTACGAGCAGTACTTC. This sequence encodes CASSFTGYEQYF. The V and J genes are TRBV5-1 and TRBJ2-7, with D possibly being TRBD1 (6 bases). The V gene's germline CDR1 is SGHRS and CDR2 YFSETQ. This CDR3 contains 12 residues. V lost 2 bases, J lost 4 bases, and 7 bases lay in between.

The V gene is TRBV2, the J gene TRBJ2-3; 8 bases fit TRBD1. The germline V gene encodes CDR1 SNHLY and CDR2 FYNNEI. Trimming cost V 6 bases and J 4 bases; bases outside gene matches: 9. The CDR3 runs to 15 residues. The CDR3 is CASSGQGSPADTQYF. The CDR3 nucleotides are TGTGCCAGCAGCGGACAGGGCTCCCCCGCAGATACGCAGTATTTT. Filled out from reference TRBV2 and TRBJ2-3, the complete variable domain reads EPEVTQTPSHQVTQMGQEVILRCVPISNHLYFYWYRQILGQKVEFLVSFYNNEISEKSEIFDDQFSVERPDGSNFTLKIRSTKLEDSAMYFCASSGQGSPADTQYFGPGTRLTVL.

The CDR3 sequence is CASSTSRTSLFF. The CDR3 coding sequence is TGTGCCAGCAGCACAAGTCGGACTAGCTTGTTCTTC. The V and J genes are TRBV6-5 and TRBJ2-1, with 8 bases matching TRBD2. This CDR3 is built from 12 residues. Trimming cost V 6 bases and J 15 bases; bases outside gene matches: 10. Germline V gene sequence: CDR1 MNHEY, CDR2 SVGAGI.

The V call is TRBV19, the J call TRBJ2-6; 10 bases line up with TRBD1. The trim removed 1 base at V and 3 bases at J, leaving 0 bases unmatched. Germline loops: CDR1 LNHDA, CDR2 SQIVND (reference sequence). The CDR3 sequence is 16 residues long. This CDR3 is CASSIGDRGGANVLTF. The CDR3 DNA follows: TGTGCCAGTAGTATAGGGGACAGGGGTGGGGCCAACGTCCTGACTTTC.

This clone was detected only a few times. The chain links TRBV14 to TRBJ2-1, with TRBD2 as a possible D gene (5 bases). With 3 bases removed from V and 5 bases from J, the gap between germline ends came to 14 bases. CDR3 size: 15 residues. Germline V gene lookup returns CDR1 SGHDN and CDR2 FVKESK. Here the CDR3 reads CASSHKYRGDNEQFF. CDR3 nucleotides: TGTGCCAGCAGCCATAAGTACCGGGGAGACAATGAGCAGTTCTTC. The variable domain in full, completed from reference TRBV14 and TRBJ2-1, reads EAGVTQFPSHSVIEKGQTVTLRCDPISGHDNLYWYRRVMGKEIKFLLHFVKESKQDESGMPNNRFLAERTGGTYSTLKVQPAELEDSGVYFCASSHKYRGDNEQFFGPGTRLTVL.

The gene calls are TRBV11-1 and TRBJ1-4; 8 bases are a match to TRBD1. Germline V gene sequence: CDR1 SGHAT, CDR2 FQDESV (reference sequence). There are 15 residues in the CDR3. The V and J ends lost 5 bases and 7 bases, in that order; junction bases with no gene match: 9. The DNA for the CDR3 is TGTGCCAGCAGCCGTGGGGAAACAGGGGGTGAAAAACTGTTTTTT. Translation: CASSRGETGGEKLFF.

This clone has more than one count but fewer than ten. This chain joins TRBV14 and TRBJ2-7; perhaps TRBD2 as D (6 bases). The V end was cut by 4 bases, the J end by 3 bases, with 16 bases between. CDR1 is SGHDN, CDR2 FVKESK, per germline. The CDR3 extends over 15 amino acids. The CDR3 here is CASSRWRAGRYEQYF. CDR3 coding DNA: TGTGCCAGCAGCCGCTGGAGGGCCGGACGCTACGAGCAGTACTTC.

The rearrangement links TRBV6-4 to TRBJ1-2; D gene uncertain. V dropped 2 bases and J dropped 2 bases, with 6 bases sitting between them. The CDR3 loop spans 13 amino acids. The germline V gene encodes CDR1 MRHNA and CDR2 SNTAGT. In DNA form, the CDR3 reads TGTGCCAGCAGTGACAGGGAGAACTATGGCTACACCTTC. Its translation is CASSDRENYGYTF.

The V call is TRBV7-9, the J call TRBJ2-7; 10 bases map to TRBD1. The V and J ends lost 6 bases and 4 bases, in that order; junction bases with no gene match: 9. From germline, CDR1 is SEHNR and CDR2 FQNEAQ (reference sequence). The CDR3 is made up of 15 amino acids. Here the CDR3 reads CASRPTRTGGYEQYF. The CDR3 nucleotides are TGTGCCAGCAGACCAACTCGGACAGGGGGGTACGAGCAGTACTTC.

The chain employs TRBV19 and TRBJ1-2; 8 bases line up with TRBD1. CDR3 length equals 14 residues. The V and J ends lost 4 bases and 2 bases, in that order; junction bases with no gene match: 3. Looked up from germline, CDR1 is LNHDA and CDR2 is SQIVND (reference sequence). CDR3 in DNA: TGTGCCAGTAGTAAGGGACAGGAGAACTATGGCTACACCTTC. This translates into CASSKGQENYGYTF.

The chain couples TRBV4-1 to TRBJ1-2, with no clear D. CDR3 size: 15 residues. V gave up 1 base and J gave up 0 bases, with 9 bases separating them. From germline, CDR1 is MGHRA and CDR2 YSYEKL. The CDR3 loop reads CASSQGFRTNYGYTF. Here the CDR3 DNA reads TGCGCCAGCAGCCAAGGTTTCAGAACTAACTATGGCTACACCTTC.